This TCR beta chain stems from a study of shared clonotypes between healthy human individuals. Study outcomes and limitations: Blood was the only sampled material, and tissue repertoires likely differ. Sharing of clonotypes among donors was expected to vary with sequencing depth.

Recent acute infections and vaccinations were absent in the healthy HIV-negative adult donors. Each unsorted sample relied on roughly 84 million PBMCs as its source of genomic DNA. This clone was recorded once. Its antigen is currently unknown. Repertoires were generated with immunoSEQ multiplex PCR, while TCRdb's copy carries only in-frame clones and drops some. This sample carries about half a million clones, around 77% of them seen once, and the ten largest clones take around 13%. V dropped 3 bases and J dropped 4 bases, with 6 bases sitting between them. The germline V gene encodes CDR1 GTSNPN and CDR2 SVGIG (reference sequence). The CDR3 contains 11 residues.

Sequencing was performed on PBMCs. This rearrangement joins TRBV30 to TRBJ1-2; no clear D. This sequence originates from a woman aged 40 to 50 in good health. Some clones in this sample may be carry-over from other donors' samples. CDR3 amino acids: CAWSPSYGYTF. In DNA form, the CDR3 reads TGTGCCTGGAGCCCTTCCTATGGCTACACCTTC.